This T cell receptor beta chain was sequenced during a study of shared clonotypes between healthy human individuals. Study as a whole: The cohort had two women and three men, ages 18 to 49. Points from the study as a whole: Limitation of the genetic and exposure-history diversity represented came from the few donors.

In the original analysis: Quality scores were absent from the junction-only immunoSEQ sequences, so filtering differed. Profiled with immunoSEQ multiplex PCR; TCRdb holds only in-frame clones, not every one. V and J calls and clone size are those listed in that table; D and trimming were worked out from the DNA. The sample yields approximately 1.1 million clones, around 78% seen once. About this clone: Its antigen is unidentified.

Germline V gene data show CDR1 as LNHDA and CDR2 as SQIVND (reference sequence). Trimming cost V 3 bases and J 4 bases, with 13 bases left between them. This CDR3 is built from 15 residues. HIV-negative, healthy adults without recent acute infections or vaccinations were the donors. This sequence was found in a man between 18 and 35 years old in good health. Some clones in this sample may be carry-over from other donors' samples. The sample taken for sequencing was memory CD4+ T cells from PBMCs. As for subset: CD45RA-negative fraction. V usage is TRBV19 and J usage is TRBJ1-5; D remains ambiguous. The CDR3 bases are TGTGCCAGTAGTATTACACCGCGGGGTAATCAGCCCCAGCATTTT. Protein product: CASSITPRGNQPQHF.